This entry is about one T cell receptor (beta chain). Its antigen specificity is not known. Base qualities are missing; no much larger clone stands one base away. The germline V gene provides CDR1 LGHNA and CDR2 YNFKEQ. The CDR3 runs 16 amino acids, cysteine and phenylalanine included. Of the read, only the CDR3 DNA is kept; its 48 bases are in frame from base 1. V is pared back by 1 base and J by 5 bases, with 18 bases lying between the germline termini. The sample is drawn from a study of vaccination effects on CD4 cells after COVID-19 (dated by TCRdb to about 2022). Regarding the research as a whole: In the ViraFEST assay, PBMC were stimulated with viral peptide pools, and antigen-specific CD4+ T cell clonotypes were then identified by expansion using TCR sequencing. SARS-CoV-2 spike-specific CD4+ TCR repertoires were compared before and after mRNA vaccination in COVID-19 convalescent patients and in infection-naive vaccine recipients. Pre-vaccine samples were drawn from a couple of convalescent patients 16 days and one week before the first dose, at 142 and 148 days after COVID-19 diagnosis. The Oncomine TCR Beta short-read assay on an Illumina iSeq 100 was used to sequence cultures from other donors in the study. Each participant got two doses of an mRNA SARS-CoV-2 vaccine, either BNT162b2 or mRNA-1273. The full study included 10 COVID-19 convalescent patients and a handful of SARS-CoV-2-naive healthy vaccine recipients. Roughly 2 million PBMC per well were cultured in IMDM with roughly 5% human AB serum, roughly 10 IU/ml IL-2 and gentamicin, plus 10 ug/ml peptides.

On the study overall, not on this receptor specifically: Limitations of the study were the small number of convalescent patients and the absence of early post-infection timepoints. Marked clonal contraction was observed in both infection-induced and vaccine-induced clones at late post-vaccination timepoints, consistent with waning T cell responses. For convalescent patients, new clones induced by the vaccine made up most of the post-vaccine spike-reactive repertoire, and these new clones were largely distinct from the clones induced by infection.

After about 10 days of culture, CD4+ T cells were isolated with the EasySep CD4+ T cell isolation kit. Convalescent patients had PCR-confirmed SARS-CoV-2 infection between March and December 2020, before Alpha, Beta and Delta variants emerged in the United States. On days 3 and 7, half of the culture medium was replaced with fresh IL-2-containing medium. Unless noted otherwise, every peptide stimulation condition was grown in triplicate wells. Using Ficoll-Paque Plus gradient centrifugation, PBMC were separated from whole blood and then either used fresh or cryopreserved at -140C. The QIAamp micro DNA kit was used to extract genomic DNA from the cultured CD4+ T cells. Receptor amplification or capture employed the immunoSEQ multiplex PCR assay. TCR beta CDR3 sequencing was performed on DNA from the cultured, isolated CD4+ T cells. As for the original processing: The analysis removed non-productive TCR sequences, trimmed reads to the CDR3 region, and retained only CDR3s that were 7 or more amino acids long. Antigen-specific clonotypes were identified using the MANAFEST web app by comparison of expansion in peptide wells against reference cultures. To be called positive, a clone needed expansion at FDR<0.05 compared with the reference and with all other wells, an odds ratio greater than 5, and a frequency greater than 0.1% in two replicate wells. A clonotype was called cross-reactive if it was significantly expanded both in SARS-CoV-2 spike wells and in at least one common cold coronavirus spike condition. Using the stringdist R package, CDR3 similarity was measured by Levenshtein distance, and unrooted trees were constructed with ape in R 3.6.1. TCRdb carries this immuneACCESS record with in-frame sequences only. Its versions omit some clonotypes, under half of them owing to an unresolved V gene in the studies checked, with the rest unexplained. V and J calls and clone size are given by that table; D and trimming were obtained from the DNA. The sample data list about 45,000 clones, and roughly four fifths of these were observed just once. The ten largest clones represent approximately 9% of the sample.

The material sequenced was CD4+ T cells from PBMCs cultured without peptide, taken before COVID-19 vaccination. This chain is built from TRBV4-2 and TRBJ2-7; no D gene call is confident. This clonotype was sampled from a human donor who had a prior SARS-CoV-2 infection. At the DNA level, the sequence is TGTGCCAGCAGCCAAGGAAAAGACCCTTCGGCCGACGAGCAGTACTTC. Protein translation: CASSQGKDPSADEQYF.